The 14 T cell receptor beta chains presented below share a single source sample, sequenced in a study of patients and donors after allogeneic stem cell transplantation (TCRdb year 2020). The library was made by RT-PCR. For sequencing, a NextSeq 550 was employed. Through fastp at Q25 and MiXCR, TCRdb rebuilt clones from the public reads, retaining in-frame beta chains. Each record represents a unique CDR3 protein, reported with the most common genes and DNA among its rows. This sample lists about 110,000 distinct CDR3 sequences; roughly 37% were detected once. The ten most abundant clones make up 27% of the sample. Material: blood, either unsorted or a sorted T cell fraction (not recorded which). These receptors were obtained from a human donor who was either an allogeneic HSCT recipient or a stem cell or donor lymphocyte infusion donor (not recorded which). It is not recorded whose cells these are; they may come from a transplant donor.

CDR3 in amino acids: CSVERLAGGNEQYF. CDR3 nucleotides: TGCAGCGTTGAGAGACTAGCGGGAGGAAACGAGCAGTACTTC. This chain connects TRBV29-1 to TRBJ2-7; 13 positions match TRBD2. Trimming took 3 bases from V and 5 from J; bases not matched to a gene: 4. The CDR3 is 14 residues long. CDR1 and CDR2 from the germline V gene are SQVTM and ANQGSEA.

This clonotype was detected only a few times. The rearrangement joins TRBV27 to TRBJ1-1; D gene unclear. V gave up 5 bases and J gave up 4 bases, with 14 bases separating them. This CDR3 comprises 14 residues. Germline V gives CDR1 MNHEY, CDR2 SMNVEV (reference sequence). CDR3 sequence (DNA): TGTGCCAGCAGTGAACAAGTTTGGGGCACTGAAGCTTTCTTT. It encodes CASSEQVWGTEAFF.

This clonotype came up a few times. The CDR3 nucleotides are TGTGCCAGCAGCCCCGTCACGGCGGGAGGGCCAGATACGCAGTATTTT. Encoded protein: CASSPVTAGGPDTQYF. The chain has TRBV5-5 and TRBJ2-3, with 9 nucleotides matching TRBD2. Germline V gene lookup returns CDR1 SGHKS and CDR2 YYEKEE (reference sequence). Germline trimming cut 4 bases from V and 4 bases from J; bases unmatched to any gene: 10. The CDR3 length is 16 residues.

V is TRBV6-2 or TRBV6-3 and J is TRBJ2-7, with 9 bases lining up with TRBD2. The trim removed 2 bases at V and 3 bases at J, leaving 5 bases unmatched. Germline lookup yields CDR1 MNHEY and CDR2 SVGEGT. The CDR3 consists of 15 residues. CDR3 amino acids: CASSYIDSGSYEQYF. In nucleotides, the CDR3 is TGTGCCAGCAGTTACATAGATAGCGGGAGCTACGAGCAGTACTTC.

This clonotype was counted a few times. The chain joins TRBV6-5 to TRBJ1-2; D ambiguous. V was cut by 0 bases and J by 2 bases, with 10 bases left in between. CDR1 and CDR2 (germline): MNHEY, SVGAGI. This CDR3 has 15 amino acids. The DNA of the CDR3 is TGTGCCAGCAGTTACTCGAGGAGCCCGAACTATGGCTACACCTTC. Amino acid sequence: CASSYSRSPNYGYTF.

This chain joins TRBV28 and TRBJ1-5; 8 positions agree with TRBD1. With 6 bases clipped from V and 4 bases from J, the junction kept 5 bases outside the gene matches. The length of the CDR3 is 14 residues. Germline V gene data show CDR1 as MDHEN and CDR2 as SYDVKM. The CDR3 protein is CASSPGQANQPQHF. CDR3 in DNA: TGTGCCAGCAGCCCGGGACAGGCAAATCAGCCCCAGCATTTT.

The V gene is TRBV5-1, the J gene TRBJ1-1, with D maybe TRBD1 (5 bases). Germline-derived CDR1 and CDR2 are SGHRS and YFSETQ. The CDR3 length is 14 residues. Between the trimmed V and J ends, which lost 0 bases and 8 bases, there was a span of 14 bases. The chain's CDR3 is CASSLAPDTLEAFF. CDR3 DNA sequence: TGCGCCAGCAGCTTGGCACCGGACACCCTAGAAGCTTTCTTT.

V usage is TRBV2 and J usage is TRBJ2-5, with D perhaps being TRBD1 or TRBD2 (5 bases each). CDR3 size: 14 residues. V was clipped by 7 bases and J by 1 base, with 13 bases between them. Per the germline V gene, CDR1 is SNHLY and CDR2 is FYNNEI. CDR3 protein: CASTPGRVQETQYF. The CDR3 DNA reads TGTGCCAGCACTCCGGGACGGGTCCAAGAGACCCAGTACTTC.

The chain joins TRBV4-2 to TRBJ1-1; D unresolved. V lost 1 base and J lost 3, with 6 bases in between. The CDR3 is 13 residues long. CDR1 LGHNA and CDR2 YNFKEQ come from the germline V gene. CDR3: CASSQVRDTEAFF. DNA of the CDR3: TGTGCCAGCAGCCAAGTGAGAGACACTGAAGCTTTCTTT.

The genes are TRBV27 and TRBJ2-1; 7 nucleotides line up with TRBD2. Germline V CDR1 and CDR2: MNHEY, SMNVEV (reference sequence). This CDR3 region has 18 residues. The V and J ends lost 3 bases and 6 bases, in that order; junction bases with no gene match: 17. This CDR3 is CASSFQPRDYRASNEQFF. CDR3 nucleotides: TGTGCCAGCAGTTTCCAACCCCGGGACTACCGGGCCTCCAATGAGCAGTTCTTC.

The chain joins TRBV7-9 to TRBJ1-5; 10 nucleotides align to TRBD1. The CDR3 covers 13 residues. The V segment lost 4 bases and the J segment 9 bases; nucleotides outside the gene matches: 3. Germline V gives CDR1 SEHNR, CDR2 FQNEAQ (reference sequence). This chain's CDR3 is CASSSTGGWPQHF. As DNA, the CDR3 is TGTGCCAGCAGCTCGACAGGGGGCTGGCCCCAGCATTTT.

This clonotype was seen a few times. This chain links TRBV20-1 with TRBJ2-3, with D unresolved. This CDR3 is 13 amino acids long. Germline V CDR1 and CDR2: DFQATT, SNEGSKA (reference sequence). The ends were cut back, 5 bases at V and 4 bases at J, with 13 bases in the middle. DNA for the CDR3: TGCAGTGCTCCCAAAGTTGGGGCAGATACGCAGTATTTT. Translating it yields CSAPKVGADTQYF.

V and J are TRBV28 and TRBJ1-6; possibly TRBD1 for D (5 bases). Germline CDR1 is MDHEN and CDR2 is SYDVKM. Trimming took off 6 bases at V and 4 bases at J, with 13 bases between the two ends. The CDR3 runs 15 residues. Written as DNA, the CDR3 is TGTGCCAGCAGCCACAGGACAAGATATAATTCACCCCTCCACTTT. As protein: CASSHRTRYNSPLHF. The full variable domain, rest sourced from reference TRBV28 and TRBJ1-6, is DVKVTQSSRYLVKRTGEKVFLECVQDMDHENMFWYRQDPGLGLRLIYFSYDVKMKEKGDIPEGYSVSREKKERFSLILESASTNQTSMYLCASSHRTRYNSPLHFGNGTRLTVT.

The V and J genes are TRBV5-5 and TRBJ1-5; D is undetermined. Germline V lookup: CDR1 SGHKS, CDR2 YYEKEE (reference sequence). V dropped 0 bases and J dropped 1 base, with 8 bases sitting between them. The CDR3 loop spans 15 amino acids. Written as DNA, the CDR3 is TGTGCCAGCAGCTTGGAGACCAGAAGCAATCAGCCCCAGCATTTT. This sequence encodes CASSLETRSNQPQHF. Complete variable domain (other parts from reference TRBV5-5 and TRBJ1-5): DAGVTQSPTHLIKTRGQQVTLRCSPISGHKSVSWYQQVLGQGPQFIFQYYEKEERGRGNFPDRFSARQFPNYSSELNVNALLLGDSALYLCASSLETRSNQPQHFGDGTRLSIL.